This T cell receptor beta chain was sequenced in a study of cytomegalovirus exposure and HLA in healthy donors. General study points: Across donors, most TCRs were seen rarely, yet some public ones were widespread. It was likely that a cluster of highly shared sequence variants was a sequencing artifact.

60 Vbeta and 13 Jbeta primers were used in PCR. Generated by immunoSEQ multiplex PCR, the TCRdb table keeps only in-frame clones and is missing some. The sample records over 150,000 clones, 77% being singletons. Details on this clone: Antigen unknown.

CDR3 length equals 15 residues. V dropped 1 base and J dropped 6; count of bases not matched to a gene: 5. Germline lookup yields CDR1 PRHDT and CDR2 FYEKMQ (reference sequence). This clonotype was obtained from a woman in her 30s in good health and CMV-seropositive. The sequenced material came from PBMCs. The chain is built from TRBV13 and TRBJ2-1; TRBD1 matches 8 bases. The CDR3 is CASSLDADRGNEQFF. DNA of the CDR3: TGTGCCAGCAGCTTAGATGCCGACAGGGGCAATGAGCAGTTCTTC.